What follows describes a single T cell receptor beta chain. Its target is unknown. This entry is derived from a study of T cell responses to AZD1222 COVID-19 vaccine. The study's findings and limits: AZD1222 recipients seropositive at baseline numbered only six or seven. The donors showed a predominance of white British ancestry and of females, with possible underestimation of clonal diversity.

The CDR3 contains 14 residues. V lost 3 bases, J lost 8 bases, and 16 bases lay in between. Per germline, CDR1 MDHEN and CDR2 SYDVKM. Clones were read by immunoSEQ multiplex PCR, and TCRdb kept only the in-frame ones, dropping some. The sample contains around 170,000 clones, approximately 91% of which appear only once. The chain is built from TRBV28 and TRBJ1-2; D is unresolved. The sample here was peripheral blood, taken on day 0 of AZD1222 vaccination. The source is an adult in good health. The CDR3 region has the DNA TGTGCCAGCAGTTTTCAAGGACTCCGGCGGGGCTACACCTTC. Amino acid sequence: CASSFQGLRRGYTF.